The next 12 T cell receptor beta chains were all read from a single sample in a study of blood T cell repertoires in COVID-19. Using immunoSEQ multiplex PCR, the repertoire was profiled, and TCRdb retains in-frame clones only, with some absent. The sample shows about 120,000 clones, roughly 87% of them seen only once. The specimen was peripheral blood. The receptors come from a woman aged 80 or over with acute or convalescent COVID-19.

This clone was picked up a small number of times. This chain connects TRBV29-1 to TRBJ1-4, with 9 bases identical to TRBD1. Germline assignment: CDR1 SQVTM and CDR2 ANQGSEA. Germline trimming cut 7 bases from V and 0 bases from J; bases unmatched to any gene: 9. The CDR3 extends over 16 amino acids. The CDR3 nucleotides are TGCAGCGCCAAGGGACAGGGTTCTGCAACTAATGAAAAACTGTTTTTT. Translated: CSAKGQGSATNEKLFF.

The chain is built from TRBV28 and TRBJ1-1; 11 bases line up with TRBD1. V lost 4 bases to trimming and J lost 7 bases; unmatched junction nucleotides: 8. The germline V gene has CDR1 MDHEN and CDR2 SYDVKM. This CDR3 is 15 amino acids long. The CDR3 here is CASSSRGQGAIEAFF. The CDR3 region has the DNA TGTGCCAGCAGTTCCCGTGGACAGGGGGCCATTGAAGCTTTCTTT.

CDR3 loop: CASGPRGDEQYV. The CDR3 DNA reads TGTGCCAGCGGCCCCAGGGGGGACGAGCAGTACGTC. The chain recombines TRBV6-6 with TRBJ2-7; D is possibly TRBD1 (7 bases). The V and J ends lost 8 bases and 5 bases respectively, with 13 bases between them. This CDR3 has 12 residues. Germline values: CDR1 MNHNY, CDR2 SVGAGI (reference sequence).

This clone came up once. The chain joins TRBV5-1 to TRBJ2-2; no clear D gene. The CDR3 contains 15 residues. Trimming removed 0 bases at V and 0 bases at J, with 6 bases between. CDR1 is SGHRS, CDR2 YFSETQ, per germline. CDR3 loop: CASSLDATNTGELFF. The CDR3 nucleotides are TGCGCCAGCAGCTTGGATGCTACGAACACCGGGGAGCTGTTTTTT.

This clone was counted once. J is TRBJ1-3 and V is TRBV2, with D perhaps matching TRBD1 (6 bases). This CDR3 is built from 14 residues. V was cut by 3 bases and J by 2 bases, with 8 bases left in between. Germline V gene sequence: CDR1 SNHLY, CDR2 FYNNEI. CDR3 nucleotide sequence: TGTGCCAGCAGTGAGAACAGGGCTGGAAACACCATATATTTT. This encodes CASSENRAGNTIYF.

The chain has TRBV4-1 and TRBJ1-4; the D is unclear. The CDR3 has 15 amino acids. Germline V CDR1 and CDR2: MGHRA, YSYEKL. The V and J ends lost 5 bases and 5 bases respectively, with 15 bases between them. The CDR3 DNA sequence: TGCGCCAGCAGCATAACAGCCCGTACAAATGAAAAACTGTTTTTT. This gives the protein CASSITARTNEKLFF.

This chain connects TRBV6-5 to TRBJ1-1, with 9 bases matching TRBD1. V gave up 5 bases and J gave up 1 base; unmatched junction bases: 5. Germline V CDR1 and CDR2: MNHEY, SVGAGI. This CDR3 comprises 15 residues. As DNA, the CDR3 is TGTGCCAGCAGTATACAGGGGGCTCAGAACACTGAAGCTTTCTTT. It translates to CASSIQGAQNTEAFF.

CDR3 amino acids: CASSLATTNTGELFF. CDR3 DNA: TGCGCCAGCAGCTTGGCGACAACGAACACCGGGGAGCTGTTTTTT. The chain has TRBV5-1 and TRBJ2-2; D is unresolved. Trimming shortened V by 0 bases and J by 0 bases, and 6 bases separated the two germline ends. Germline V gene data show CDR1 as SGHRS and CDR2 as YFSETQ. The CDR3 consists of 15 residues.

The chain uses TRBV11-2 and TRBJ2-2, with D perhaps TRBD1 (6 bases). Germline V gene sequence: CDR1 SGHAT, CDR2 FQNNGV. Between the trimmed V and J ends, which lost 0 bases and 3 bases, there was a span of 14 bases. CDR3 length: 17 residues. The CDR3 protein is CASSLDRRDKDTGELFF. The CDR3 nucleotides are TGTGCCAGCAGCTTAGATCGAAGGGACAAGGACACCGGGGAGCTGTTTTTT.

The rearrangement joins TRBV19 to TRBJ1-2; possible D gene TRBD1, 6 bases. CDR3 length: 15 residues. V lost 3 bases to trimming and J lost 6 bases, with 17 bases between them. Germline V gene sequence: CDR1 LNHDA, CDR2 SQIVND (reference sequence). The CDR3 is CASSITGTGGDGYTF. In DNA, the CDR3 is TGTGCCAGTAGTATTACAGGGACGGGTGGAGATGGCTACACCTTC.

The CDR3 sequence is CATHRTGLGGELFF. The CDR3 DNA sequence: TGTGCCACCCATAGGACAGGGTTAGGCGGGGAGCTGTTTTTT. The V call is TRBV25-1, the J call TRBJ2-2; the match to TRBD1 covers 8 bases. CDR1 and CDR2 (germline): MGHDK, SYGVNS. CDR3 size: 14 residues. The trim removed 10 bases at V and 7 bases at J, leaving 11 bases unmatched. Combining the CDR3 with reference TRBV25-1 and TRBJ2-2 gives the whole variable domain EADIYQTPRYLVIGTGKKITLECSQTMGHDKMYWYQQDPGMELHLIHYSYGVNSTEKGDLSSESTVSRIRTEHFPLTLESARPSHTSQYLCATHRTGLGGELFFGEGSRLTVL.

The chain is built from TRBV5-1 and TRBJ2-3; D unresolved. The CDR3 runs 11 residues. The V gene's germline CDR1 is SGHRS and CDR2 YFSETQ. Between the trimmed V and J ends, which lost 5 bases and 4 bases, there was a span of 5 bases. The CDR3 DNA sequence: TGCGCCAGCAGGTTAGCAGATACGCAGTATTTT. This sequence encodes CASRLADTQYF.